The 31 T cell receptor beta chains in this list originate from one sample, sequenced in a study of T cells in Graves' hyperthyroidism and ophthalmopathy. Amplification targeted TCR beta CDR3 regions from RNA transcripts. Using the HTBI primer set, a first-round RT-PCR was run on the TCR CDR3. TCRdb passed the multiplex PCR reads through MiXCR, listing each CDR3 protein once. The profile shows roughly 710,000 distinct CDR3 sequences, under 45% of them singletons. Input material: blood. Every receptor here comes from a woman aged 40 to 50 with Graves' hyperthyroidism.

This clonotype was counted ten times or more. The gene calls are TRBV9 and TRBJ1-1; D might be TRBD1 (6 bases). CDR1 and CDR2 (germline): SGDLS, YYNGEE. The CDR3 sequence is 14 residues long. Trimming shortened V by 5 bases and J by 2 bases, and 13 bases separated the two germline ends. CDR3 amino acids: CASSPRTANTEAFF. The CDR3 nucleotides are TGTGCCAGCAGTCCTCGGACAGCTAACACTGAAGCTTTCTTT.

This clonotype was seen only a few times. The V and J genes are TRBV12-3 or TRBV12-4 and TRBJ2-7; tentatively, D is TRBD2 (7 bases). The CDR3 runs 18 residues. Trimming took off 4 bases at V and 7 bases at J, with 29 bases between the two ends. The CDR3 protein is CASSSGGIGGVQMREQYF. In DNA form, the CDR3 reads TGTGCCAGCAGTTCGGGAGGTATAGGGGGGGTTCAAATGAGGGAGCAGTACTTC.

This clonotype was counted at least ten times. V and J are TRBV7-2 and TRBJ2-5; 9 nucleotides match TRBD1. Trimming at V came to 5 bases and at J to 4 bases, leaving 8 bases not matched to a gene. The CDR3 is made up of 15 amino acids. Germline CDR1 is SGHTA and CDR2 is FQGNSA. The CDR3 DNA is TGTGCCAGCAGCCCTTCCTTGACAGGGGGAGAGACCCAGTACTTC. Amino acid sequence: CASSPSLTGGETQYF.

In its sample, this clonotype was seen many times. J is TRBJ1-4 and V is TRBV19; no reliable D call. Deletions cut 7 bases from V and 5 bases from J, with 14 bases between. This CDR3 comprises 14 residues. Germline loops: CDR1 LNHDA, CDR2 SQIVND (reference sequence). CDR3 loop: CASTSRHLNEKLFF. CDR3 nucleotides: TGTGCCAGTACCTCGAGGCACCTAAATGAAAAACTGTTTTTT.

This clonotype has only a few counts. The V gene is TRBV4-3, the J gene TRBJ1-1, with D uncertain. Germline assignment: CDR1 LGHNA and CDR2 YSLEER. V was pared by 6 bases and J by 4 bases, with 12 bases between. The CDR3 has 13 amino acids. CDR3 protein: CASRASQSTEAFF. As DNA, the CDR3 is TGCGCCAGCAGAGCTAGTCAGAGCACTGAAGCTTTCTTT.

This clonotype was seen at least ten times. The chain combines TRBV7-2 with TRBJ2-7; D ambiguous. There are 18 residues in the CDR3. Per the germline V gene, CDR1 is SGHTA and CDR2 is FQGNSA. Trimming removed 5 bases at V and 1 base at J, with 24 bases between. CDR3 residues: CASSQPQSPAMRSYEQYF. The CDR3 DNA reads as TGTGCCAGCAGCCAGCCTCAGAGCCCAGCGATGAGATCCTACGAGCAGTACTTC.

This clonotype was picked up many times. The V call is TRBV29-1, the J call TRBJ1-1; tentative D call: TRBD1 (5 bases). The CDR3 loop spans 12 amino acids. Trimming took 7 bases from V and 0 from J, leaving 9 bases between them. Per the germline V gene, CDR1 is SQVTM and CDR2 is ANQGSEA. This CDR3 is CSARQLNTEAFF. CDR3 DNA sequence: TGCAGCGCAAGACAGTTGAACACTGAAGCTTTCTTT.

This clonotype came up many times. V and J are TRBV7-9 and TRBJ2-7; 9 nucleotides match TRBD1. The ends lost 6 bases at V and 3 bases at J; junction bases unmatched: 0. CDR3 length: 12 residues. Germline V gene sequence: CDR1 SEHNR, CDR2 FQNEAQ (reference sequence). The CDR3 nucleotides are TGTGCCAGCAGGGGACAGGGCTACGAGCAGTACTTC. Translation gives CASRGQGYEQYF.

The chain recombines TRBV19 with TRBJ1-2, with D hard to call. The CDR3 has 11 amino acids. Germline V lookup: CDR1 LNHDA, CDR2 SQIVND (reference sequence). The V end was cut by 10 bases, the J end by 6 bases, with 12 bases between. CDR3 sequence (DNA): TGTGCCATCGGATCTGTGGATGGCTACACCTTC. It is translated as CAIGSVDGYTF.

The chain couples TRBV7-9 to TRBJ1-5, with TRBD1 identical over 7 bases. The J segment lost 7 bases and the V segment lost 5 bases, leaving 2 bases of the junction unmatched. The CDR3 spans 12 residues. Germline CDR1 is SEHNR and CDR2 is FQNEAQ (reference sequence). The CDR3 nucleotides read TGTGCCAGCAGCGGGACAGCACAGCCCCAGCATTTT. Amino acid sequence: CASSGTAQPQHF.

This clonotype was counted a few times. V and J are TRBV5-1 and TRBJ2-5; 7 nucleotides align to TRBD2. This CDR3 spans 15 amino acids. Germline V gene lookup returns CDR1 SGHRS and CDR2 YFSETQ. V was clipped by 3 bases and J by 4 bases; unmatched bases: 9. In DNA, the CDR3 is TGCGCCAGCAGCTCGTTGGGGGGGTTGAGAGAGACCCAGTACTTC. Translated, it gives CASSSLGGLRETQYF.

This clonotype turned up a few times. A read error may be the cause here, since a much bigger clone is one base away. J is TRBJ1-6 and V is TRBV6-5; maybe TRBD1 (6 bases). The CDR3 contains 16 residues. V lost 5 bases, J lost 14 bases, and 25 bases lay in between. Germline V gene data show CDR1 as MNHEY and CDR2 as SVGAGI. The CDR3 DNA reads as TGTGCCAGCAGTCCACCAGGACAGACCGGATCGAACGCCCTCCACTTT. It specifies CASSPPGQTGSNALHF.

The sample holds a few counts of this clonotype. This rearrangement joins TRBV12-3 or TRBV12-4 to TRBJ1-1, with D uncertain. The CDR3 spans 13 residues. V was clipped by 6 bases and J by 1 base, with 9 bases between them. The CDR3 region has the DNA TGTGCCAGCAGACTAACACAGAACACTGAAGCTTTCTTT. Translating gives CASRLTQNTEAFF.

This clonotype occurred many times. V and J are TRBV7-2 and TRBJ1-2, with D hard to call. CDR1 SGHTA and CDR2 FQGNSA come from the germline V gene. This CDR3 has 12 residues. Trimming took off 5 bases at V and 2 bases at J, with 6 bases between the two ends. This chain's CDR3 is CASSATNYGYTF. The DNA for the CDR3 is TGTGCCAGCAGCGCTACCAACTATGGCTACACCTTC.

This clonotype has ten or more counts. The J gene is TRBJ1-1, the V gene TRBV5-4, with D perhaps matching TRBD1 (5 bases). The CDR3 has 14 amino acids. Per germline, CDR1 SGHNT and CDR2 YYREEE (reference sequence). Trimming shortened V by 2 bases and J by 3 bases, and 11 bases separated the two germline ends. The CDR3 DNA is TGTGCCAGCAGCTTATCAGGGAGGGACACTGAAGCTTTCTTT. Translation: CASSLSGRDTEAFF.

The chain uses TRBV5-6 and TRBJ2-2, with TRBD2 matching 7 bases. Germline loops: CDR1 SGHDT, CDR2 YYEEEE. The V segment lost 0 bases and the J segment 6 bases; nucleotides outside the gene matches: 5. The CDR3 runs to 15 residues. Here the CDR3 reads CASSLVGEGPGELFF. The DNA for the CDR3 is TGTGCCAGCAGCTTGGTTGGGGAGGGCCCCGGGGAGCTGTTTTTT. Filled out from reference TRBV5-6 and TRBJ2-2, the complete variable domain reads DAGVTQSPTHLIKTRGQQVTLRCSPKSGHDTVSWYQQALGQGPQFIFQYYEEEERQRGNFPDRFSGHQFPNYSSELNVNALLLGDSALYLCASSLVGEGPGELFFGEGSRLTVL.

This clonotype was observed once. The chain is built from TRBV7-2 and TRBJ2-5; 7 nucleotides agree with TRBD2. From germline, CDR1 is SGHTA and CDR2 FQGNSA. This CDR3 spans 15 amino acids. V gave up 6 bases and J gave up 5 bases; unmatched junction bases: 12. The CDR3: CASSPWGGFQETQYF. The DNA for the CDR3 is TGTGCCAGCAGTCCCTGGGGGGGATTTCAGGAGACCCAGTACTTC.

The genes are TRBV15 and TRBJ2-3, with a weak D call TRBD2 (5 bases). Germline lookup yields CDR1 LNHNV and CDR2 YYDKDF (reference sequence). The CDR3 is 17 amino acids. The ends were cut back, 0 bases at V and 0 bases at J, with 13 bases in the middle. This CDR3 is CATSRESGRLSTDTQYF. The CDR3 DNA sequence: TGTGCCACCAGCAGAGAAAGCGGACGCCTAAGCACAGATACGCAGTATTTT.

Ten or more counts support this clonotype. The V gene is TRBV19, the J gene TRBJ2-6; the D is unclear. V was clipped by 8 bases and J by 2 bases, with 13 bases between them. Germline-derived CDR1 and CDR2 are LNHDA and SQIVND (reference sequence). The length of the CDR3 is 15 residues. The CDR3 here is CASFPSGTGANVLTF. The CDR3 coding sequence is TGTGCCAGTTTTCCATCGGGTACTGGGGCCAACGTCCTGACTTTC.

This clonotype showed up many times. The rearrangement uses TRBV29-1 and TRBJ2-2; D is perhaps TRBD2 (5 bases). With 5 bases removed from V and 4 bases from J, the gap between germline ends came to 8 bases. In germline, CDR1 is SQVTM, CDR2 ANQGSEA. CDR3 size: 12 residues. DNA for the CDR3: TGCAGCGTTACTGGAGGCACCGGGGAGCTGTTTTTT. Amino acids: CSVTGGTGELFF.

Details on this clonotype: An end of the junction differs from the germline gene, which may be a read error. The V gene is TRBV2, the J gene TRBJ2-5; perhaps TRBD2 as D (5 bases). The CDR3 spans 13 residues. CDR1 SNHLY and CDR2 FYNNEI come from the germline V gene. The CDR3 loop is CASLATREETQCF. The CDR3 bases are TGTGCCAGCCTCGCGACACGGGAAGAGACCCAGTGCTTC.

The CDR3 is CASSSGWAGGRNTIYF. The CDR3 DNA follows: TGTGCCAGCAGTTCAGGTTGGGCAGGGGGCAGAAACACCATATATTTT. This chain connects TRBV28 to TRBJ1-3; TRBD1 matches 8 bases. This CDR3 has 16 residues. The junction had 10 bases not matched to a gene; V was cut back by 4 bases and J by 5 bases. The germline CDR1 and CDR2 sequences are MDHEN and SYDVKM.

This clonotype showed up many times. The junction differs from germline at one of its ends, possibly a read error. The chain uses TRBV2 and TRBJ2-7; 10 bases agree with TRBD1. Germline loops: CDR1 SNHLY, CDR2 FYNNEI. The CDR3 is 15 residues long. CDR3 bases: TGTGCCAGCAGGGAAGGACAGGGGGGTTCCTACGAGCAGTACTTC. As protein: CASREGQGGSYEQYF. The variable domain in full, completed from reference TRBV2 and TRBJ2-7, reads EPEVTQTPSHQVTQMGQEVILRCVPISNHLYFYWYRQILGQKVEFLVSFYNNEISEKSEIFDDQFSVERPDGSNFTLKIRSTKLEDSAMYFCASREGQGGSYEQYFGPGTRLTVT.

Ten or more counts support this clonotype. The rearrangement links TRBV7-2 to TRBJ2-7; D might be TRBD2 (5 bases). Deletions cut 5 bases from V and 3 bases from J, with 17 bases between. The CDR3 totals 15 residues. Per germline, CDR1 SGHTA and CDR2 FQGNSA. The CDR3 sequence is CASSLSRGFNYEQYF. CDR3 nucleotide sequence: TGTGCCAGCAGCCTGTCAAGAGGGTTTAACTACGAGCAGTACTTC.

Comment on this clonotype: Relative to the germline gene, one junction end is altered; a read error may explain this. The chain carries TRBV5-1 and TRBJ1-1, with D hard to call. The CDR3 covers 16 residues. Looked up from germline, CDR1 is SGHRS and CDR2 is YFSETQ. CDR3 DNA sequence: TGTGCCAGCAGCTTGTGGGCAGGAGCTACCCGCGGGGAAGCTTTCTTT. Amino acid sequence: CASSLWAGATRGEAFF.

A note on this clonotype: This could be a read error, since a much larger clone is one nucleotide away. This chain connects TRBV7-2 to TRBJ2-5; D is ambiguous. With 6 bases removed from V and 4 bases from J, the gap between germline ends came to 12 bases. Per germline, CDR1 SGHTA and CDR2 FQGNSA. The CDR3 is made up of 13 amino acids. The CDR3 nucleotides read TGTGCCAGCAGTGCTCTATCGACAGAGACCCAGTACTTC. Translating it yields CASSALSTETQYF.

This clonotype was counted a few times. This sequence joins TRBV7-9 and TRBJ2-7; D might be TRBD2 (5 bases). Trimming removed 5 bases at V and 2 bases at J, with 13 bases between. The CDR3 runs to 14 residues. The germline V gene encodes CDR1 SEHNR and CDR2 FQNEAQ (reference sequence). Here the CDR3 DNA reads TGTGCCAGCAGCCGGGGAAGCAGCACCTACGAGCAGTACTTC. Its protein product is CASSRGSSTYEQYF. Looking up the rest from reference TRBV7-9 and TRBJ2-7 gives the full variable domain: DTGVSQNPRHKITKRGQNVTFRCDPISEHNRLYWYRQTLGQGPEFLTYFQNEAQLEKSRLLSDRFSAERPKGSFSTLEIQRTEQGDSAMYLCASSRGSSTYEQYFGPGTRLTVT.

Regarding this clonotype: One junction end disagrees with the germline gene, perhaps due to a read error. The CDR3 DNA reads TGCAGTGCTAGCTCTCTAGGCAACACCGAGGAGCTGTTTTTT. Translated, it gives CSASSLGNTEELFF. V gene TRBV20-1 combines with J gene TRBJ2-2; D is uncertain. Germline loops: CDR1 DFQATT, CDR2 SNEGSKA (reference sequence). CDR3 size: 14 residues.

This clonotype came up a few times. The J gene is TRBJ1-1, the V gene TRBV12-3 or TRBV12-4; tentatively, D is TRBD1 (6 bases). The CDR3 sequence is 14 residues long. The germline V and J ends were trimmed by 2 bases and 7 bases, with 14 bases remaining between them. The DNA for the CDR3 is TGTGCCAGCAGTTTAAGTATTGACAGGAGTGAAGCTTTCTTT. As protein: CASSLSIDRSEAFF.

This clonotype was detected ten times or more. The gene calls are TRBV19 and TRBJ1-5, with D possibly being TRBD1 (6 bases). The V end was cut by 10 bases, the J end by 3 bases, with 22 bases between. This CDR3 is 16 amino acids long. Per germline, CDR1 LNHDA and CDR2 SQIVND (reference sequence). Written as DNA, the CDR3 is TGTGCCACCAGCCAGAGCTTGACAGGCTTCAATCAGCCCCAGCATTTT. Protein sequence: CATSQSLTGFNQPQHF.

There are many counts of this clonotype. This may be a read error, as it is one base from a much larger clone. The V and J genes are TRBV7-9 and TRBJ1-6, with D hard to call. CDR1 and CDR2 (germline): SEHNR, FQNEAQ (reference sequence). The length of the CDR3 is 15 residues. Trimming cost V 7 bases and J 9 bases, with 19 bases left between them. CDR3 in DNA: TGTGCCAGCACGCAAAGTGGGGTACCTAGTTCACCCCTCCACTTT. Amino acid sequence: CASTQSGVPSSPLHF. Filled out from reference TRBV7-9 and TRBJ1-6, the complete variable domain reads DTGVSQNPRHKITKRGQNVTFRCDPISEHNRLYWYRQTLGQGPEFLTYFQNEAQLEKSRLLSDRFSAERPKGSFSTLEIQRTEQGDSAMYLCASTQSGVPSSPLHFGNGTRLTVT.